This T cell receptor (beta chain) was sequenced during a study of T cells in Graves' hyperthyroidism and ophthalmopathy. This clonotype was seen ten or more times. V was shortened by 4 bases and J by 8 bases, with 16 bases between the two germline ends. Looked up from germline, CDR1 is SGHRS and CDR2 is YFSETQ. The CDR3 runs to 14 residues. RNA transcripts gave rise to amplified TCR beta CDR3 regions. HTBI primers drove first-round RT-PCR of the TCR CDR3. MiXCR, applied by TCRdb to the multiplex PCR reads, yields one record per CDR3 protein. Here the sample spans hundreds of thousands of distinct CDR3 sequences, 14% being singletons.

Input material: blood. The TCR originated in a woman aged 35 to 49 with Graves' hyperthyroidism. V is TRBV5-1 and J is TRBJ2-1; D is unresolved. Written as DNA, the CDR3 is TGCGCCAGCAGCCTGGAAAGGCTAGTAGATGAGCAGTTCTTC. This codes for CASSLERLVDEQFF.